What follows describes a single T cell receptor beta chain. This entry comes from a study of early T cells in non-severe SARS-CoV-2 infection. Attachment of unique molecular identifiers to individual cDNA molecules was performed. From the 5' RACE reads, TCRdb called clonotypes with MiXCR, one entry per CDR3 protein. The table shows 70,000 to 75,000 distinct CDR3 sequences, with around 10% occurring only once. After removal of 2 bases from V and 0 bases from J, the junction contained 3 bases not matched to a gene. This CDR3 is built from 16 residues. Germline CDR1 and CDR2: SGHTA and FQGNSA. J is TRBJ2-2 and V is TRBV7-2, with 7 positions matching TRBD1. This receptor was identified in an adult who was a healthcare worker with PCR-confirmed SARS-CoV-2 infection or an uninfected control (not recorded which). Source material: whole blood. As DNA, the CDR3 is TGTGCCAGCAGCTTATTTGGGACAGCGAACACCGGGGAGCTGTTTTTT. Translated: CASSLFGTANTGELFF.